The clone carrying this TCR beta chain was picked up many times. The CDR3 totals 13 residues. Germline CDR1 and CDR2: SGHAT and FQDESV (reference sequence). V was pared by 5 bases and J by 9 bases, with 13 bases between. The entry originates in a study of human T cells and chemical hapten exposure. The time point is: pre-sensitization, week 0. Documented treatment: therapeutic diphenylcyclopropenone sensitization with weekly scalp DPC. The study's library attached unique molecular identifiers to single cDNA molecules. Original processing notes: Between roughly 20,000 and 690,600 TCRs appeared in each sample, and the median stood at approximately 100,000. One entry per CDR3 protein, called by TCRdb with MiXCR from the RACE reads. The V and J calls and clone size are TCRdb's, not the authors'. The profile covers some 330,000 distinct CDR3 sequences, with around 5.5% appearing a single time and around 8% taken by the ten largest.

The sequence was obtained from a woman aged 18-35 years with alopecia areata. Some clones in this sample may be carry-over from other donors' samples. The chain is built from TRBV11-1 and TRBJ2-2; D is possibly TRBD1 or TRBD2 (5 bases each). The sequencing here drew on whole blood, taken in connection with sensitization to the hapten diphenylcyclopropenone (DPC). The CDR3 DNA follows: TGTGCCAGCAGCCCGGGACGTACCTGGGAGCTGTTTTTT. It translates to CASSPGRTWELFF.